This TCR beta chain emerged from a study of spatial heterogeneity in lung cancer. Study-wide context: When available, follow-up PBMC samples taken a median of about 2 years after resection were sequenced. There were, on average, more than eight raw-read appearances for each unique TCR and UMI combination.

Time point defined: blood at routine non-recurrence follow-up after resection. Researchers sequenced whole RNA taken from tumor, nontumor lung or frozen PBMC without sorting. As to this clonotype: Its antigen is as yet unknown.

Germline lookup yields CDR1 SGHTA and CDR2 FQGNSA. The CDR3 runs to 15 residues. The germline V and J ends were trimmed by 5 bases and 4 bases, with 18 bases remaining between them. Study-level results: Ubiquitous expanded tumor TCRs were seen in blood more at resection than at follow-up.

Individually, TCR cDNA molecules were each labelled with a unique molecular identifier. Via MiXCR, TCRdb re-called the 5' RACE reads, giving one row per CDR3 protein. This sample has about 120,000 distinct CDR3 sequences; 12% occur once, and the top ten carry about 15%. Sequences were derived from PBMCs, sampled at follow-up. This receptor was identified in a male donor with early-stage non-small cell lung cancer. The chain recombines TRBV7-2 with TRBJ2-7; the D is unclear. The CDR3 nucleotides read TGTGCCAGCAGCGCGCAGGCAGGATTCGGTTACGAGCAGTACTTC. Protein: CASSAQAGFGYEQYF. Full variable domain (remainder filled in from reference TRBV7-2 and TRBJ2-7): GAGVSQSPSNKVTEKGKDVELRCDPISGHTALYWYRQSLGQGLEFLIYFQGNSAPDKSGLPSDRFSAERTGGSVSTLTIQRTQQEDSAVYLCASSAQAGFGYEQYFGPGTRLTVT.